One sample yielded the 8 T cell receptor beta chains listed below, sequenced in a study of blood T cell repertoires in COVID-19. The table came from immunoSEQ multiplex PCR; TCRdb's copy has only in-frame clones and leaves some out. This sample has a few hundred thousand clones; less than 85% occur once, and the top ten carry 2% to 3%. The sequenced sample consisted of PBMCs or T cells enriched from blood (not recorded which). These receptors all come from a woman aged 45-60 years who had recovered from COVID-19.

The count of this clone is one. The chain couples TRBV18 to TRBJ2-3; 7 bases align to TRBD2. The CDR3 has 17 amino acids. V lost 5 bases and J lost 0; bases outside the gene matches: 11. Germline V gene sequence: CDR1 KGHSH, CDR2 LQKENI. The CDR3 is CASSARTGRGSTDTQYF. Written as DNA, the CDR3 is TGTGCCAGCTCAGCCCGAACGGGGCGGGGGAGCACAGATACGCAGTATTTT.

Only one count was recorded for this clone. This rearrangement joins TRBV5-6 to TRBJ1-1; 7 bases map to TRBD1. This CDR3 is 15 amino acids long. V dropped 4 bases and J dropped 6; count of bases not matched to a gene: 12. Germline CDR1 is SGHDT and CDR2 is YYEEEE. The CDR3 DNA reads as TGTGCCAGCAGCCGGTACAGGGGAGGTCGGGCTGAAGCTTTCTTT. It yields the protein CASSRYRGGRAEAFF.

The V call is TRBV30, the J call TRBJ2-7; 12 nucleotides align to TRBD1. Germline V gene lookup returns CDR1 GTSNPN and CDR2 SVGIG (reference sequence). The CDR3 sequence is 15 residues long. V lost 3 bases to trimming and J lost 5 bases; unmatched junction nucleotides: 8. CDR3 DNA: TGTGCCTGGAGCGAGATTGGGACAGGGGGCAACGAGCAGTACTTC. This gives the protein CAWSEIGTGGNEQYF.

The chain has TRBV30 and TRBJ1-6; a possible D gene is TRBD1 (6 bases). The CDR3 consists of 17 residues. Trimming cost V 8 bases and J 6 bases, with 26 bases left between them. Germline loops: CDR1 GTSNPN, CDR2 SVGIG (reference sequence). The DNA for the CDR3 is TGTGCCATTGACAGGAACAGAGGGGATTTATTTAATTCACCCCTCCACTTT. As protein: CAIDRNRGDLFNSPLHF.

This chain connects TRBV7-2 to TRBJ2-1; D is undetermined. The CDR3 loop spans 15 amino acids. V dropped 4 bases and J dropped 1 base, with 11 bases sitting between them. Germline CDR1 reads SGHTA; CDR2 reads FQGNSA. Here the CDR3 reads CASSSELNSYNEQFF. The CDR3 DNA sequence: TGTGCCAGCAGCTCTGAGCTGAATTCCTACAATGAGCAGTTCTTC.

This clone was recorded a few times. This chain links TRBV3-1 (or the pseudogene TRBV3-2) with TRBJ1-3; no reliable D call. Between the trimmed V and J ends, which lost 2 bases and 0 bases, there was a span of 8 bases. CDR1 LGHDT and CDR2 YNNKEL come from the germline V gene (reference sequence). This CDR3 contains 15 residues. The CDR3 protein is CASSQIPDSGNTIYF. Here the CDR3 DNA reads TGTGCCAGCAGCCAAATCCCAGACTCTGGAAACACCATATATTTT.

The CDR3 here is CASSQSGARGLFF. The CDR3 region has the DNA TGTGCCAGCAGCCAATCTGGGGCGCGGGGGTTGTTTTTT. The rearrangement links TRBV3-1 (or the pseudogene TRBV3-2) to TRBJ2-2; 7 nucleotides align to TRBD2. The V gene's germline CDR1 is LGHDT and CDR2 YNNKEL (reference sequence). This CDR3 spans 13 amino acids. V shed 2 bases and J 15 bases; nucleotides not matched to a gene: 9.

V usage is TRBV18 and J usage is TRBJ2-3; 7 positions agree with TRBD1. The CDR3 is 15 residues long. The J segment lost 1 base and the V segment lost 8 bases, leaving 9 bases of the junction unmatched. CDR1 is KGHSH and CDR2 is LQKENI in the germline V gene. CDR3 protein: CASAIETGRTDTQYF. DNA of the CDR3: TGTGCCAGCGCAATCGAGACAGGGCGCACAGATACGCAGTATTTT.